This TCR beta chain was profiled in a study of blood T cells in healthy people across ages. Study-wide points: CMV infection status of these donors was not known.

In each sample, at least 6.5 million PBMCs were isolated. Turning to this clonotype: The antigen remains undetermined.

Together with a sample-barcoded 5' primer, a J-beta primer mix was included in a second PCR lasting about 7 to 11 cycles. Each cDNA molecule, via a template-switch adaptor with 12 random nucleotides, was tagged. TCRdb itself ran the 5' RACE reads through MiXCR, one entry per CDR3 protein. The sample yields around 1,600,000 distinct CDR3 sequences, approximately 43% seen once. This TCR derives from a woman between 18 and 29 years old in good health. What was sequenced was blood.

CDR3 bases: TGTGCCAGCAGTTCCGAGGGTTGGGGACAGGGGGTTGAACTAGCCAAAAACATTCAGTACTTC. Translated: CASSSEGWGQGVELAKNIQYF. The chain uses TRBV6-5 and TRBJ2-4, with 11 bases aligning to TRBD1. After removal of 4 bases from V and 0 bases from J, the junction contained 17 bases not matched to a gene. The germline CDR1 and CDR2 sequences are MNHEY and SVGAGI. The CDR3 extends over 21 amino acids.